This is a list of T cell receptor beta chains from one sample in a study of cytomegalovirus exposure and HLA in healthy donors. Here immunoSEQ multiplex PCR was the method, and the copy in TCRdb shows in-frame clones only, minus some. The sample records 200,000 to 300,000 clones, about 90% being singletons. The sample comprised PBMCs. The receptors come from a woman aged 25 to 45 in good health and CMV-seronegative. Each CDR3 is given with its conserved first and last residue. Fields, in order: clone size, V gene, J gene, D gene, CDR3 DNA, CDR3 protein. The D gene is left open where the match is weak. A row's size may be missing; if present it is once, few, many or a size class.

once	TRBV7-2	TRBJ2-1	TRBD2	TGTGCCAGCAGCGCCCGGACTAGCGGGAGGGTTGGTGAGCAGTTCTTC	CASSARTSGRVGEQFF
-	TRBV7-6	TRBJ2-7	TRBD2	TGTGCCAGCAGCTTAACTAGCGGGAACTACGAGCAGTACTTC	CASSLTSGNYEQYF
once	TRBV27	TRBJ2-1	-	TGTGCCAGCAGTTCCCCACCCTACAATGAGCAGTTCTTC	CASSSPPYNEQFF
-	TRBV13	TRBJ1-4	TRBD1	TGTGCCAGCAGCCTAGGGGGCTTGAATGAAAAACTGTTTTTT	CASSLGGLNEKLFF
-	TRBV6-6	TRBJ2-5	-	TGTGCCAGCAGTTACTCGCAGGGAGGCTACCAAGAGACCCAGTACTTC	CASSYSQGGYQETQYF
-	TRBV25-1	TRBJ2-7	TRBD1	TGTGCCAGCAGTGACCAGGGGGCAACCTACGAGCAGTACTTC	CASSDQGATYEQYF
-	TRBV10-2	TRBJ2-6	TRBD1	TGCGCCAGCAGGGATGACAGGGCTGGGGCCAACGTCCTGACTTTC	CASRDDRAGANVLTF
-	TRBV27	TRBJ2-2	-	TGTGCCAGCAGTTTATCGGAAGGTACCGGGGAGCTGTTTTTT	CASSLSEGTGELFF
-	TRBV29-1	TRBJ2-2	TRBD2	TGCAGCGTGGGGGAGGGCGCGAACACCGGGGAGCTGTTTTTT	CSVGEGANTGELFF
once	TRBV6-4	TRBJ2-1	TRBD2	TGTGCCAGCAGTGGGATAGCGGGAGGTAATGAGCAGTTCTTC	CASSGIAGGNEQFF
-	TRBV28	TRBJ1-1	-	TGTGCCAGCAGTTCAGCCGACCGGGACCCTCGTGAAGCTTTCTTT	CASSSADRDPREAFF
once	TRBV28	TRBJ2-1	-	TGTGCCAGCAGTCCGCCGTACAGGGACCTAGGGGCGTTCTTC	CASSPPYRDLGAFF
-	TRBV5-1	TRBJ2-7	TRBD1	TGCGCCAGCAGCCTAGGGACAGTCTACTACGAGCAGTACTTC	CASSLGTVYYEQYF
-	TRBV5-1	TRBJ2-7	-	TGCGCCAGCAGCTTGTGGACAGATTCCTCCTACGAGCAGTACTTC	CASSLWTDSSYEQYF
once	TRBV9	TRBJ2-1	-	TGTGCCAGCAGCGTAGGGTCAGGCAGCTACAATGAGCAGTTCTTC	CASSVGSGSYNEQFF
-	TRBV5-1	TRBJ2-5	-	TGCGCCAGCAGCTTGGTGCCCTCGGAGACCCAGTACTTC	CASSLVPSETQYF
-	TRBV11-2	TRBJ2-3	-	TGTGCCAGCAGCTTAGCCGCGTACAGGGATACGCAGTATTTT	CASSLAAYRDTQYF
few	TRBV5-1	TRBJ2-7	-	TGCGCCAGCAGCTTGGCGGGATCCTACGAGCAGTACTTC	CASSLAGSYEQYF
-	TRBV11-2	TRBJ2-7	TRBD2	TGTGCCAGCAGCTTAGAGTGGAGCTCTAGCGGCTCCTACGAGCAGTACTTC	CASSLEWSSSGSYEQYF
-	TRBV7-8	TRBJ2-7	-	TGTGCCAGCAGCTCCTTGAGGAAGGTGGGTGAGCAGTACTTC	CASSSLRKVGEQYF
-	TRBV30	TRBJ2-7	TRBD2	TGTGCCTGGAGTTCTAGCGGGGGATACGAGCAGTACTTC	CAWSSSGGYEQYF
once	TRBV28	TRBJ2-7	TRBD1	TGTGCCAGCAGTTTCCCTTCGGACAGGGTGGCCTACGAGCAGTACTTC	CASSFPSDRVAYEQYF
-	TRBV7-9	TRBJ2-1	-	TGTGCCAGCAGCTTGTACGGGGAATTACTCGATGAGCAGTTCTTC	CASSLYGELLDEQFF
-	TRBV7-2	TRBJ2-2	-	TGTGCCAGCAGCCATGGGGGCACCGGGGAGCTGTTTTTT	CASSHGGTGELFF
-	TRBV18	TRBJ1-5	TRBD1	TGTGCCAGCTCATCGACAGGGGGCTACAATCAGCCCCAGCATTTT	CASSSTGGYNQPQHF
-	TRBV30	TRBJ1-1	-	TGTGCCTGGAGTGTACCCGGGGGCGGCACTGAAGCTTTCTTT	CAWSVPGGGTEAFF
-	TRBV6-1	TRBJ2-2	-	TGTGCCAGCATCCAGAATCCGAACACCGGGGAGCTGTTTTTT	CASIQNPNTGELFF
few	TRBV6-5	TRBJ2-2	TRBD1	TGTGCCAGCACCAGGGACAGGGCGGACACCGGGGAGCTGTTTTTT	CASTRDRADTGELFF
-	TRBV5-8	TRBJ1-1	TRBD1	TGTGCCAGCAGCTTGACAGGGGGCACTGAAGCTTTCTTT	CASSLTGGTEAFF
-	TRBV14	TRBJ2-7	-	TGTGCCAGTAAGCCTGGACACCATCACGAGCAGTACTTC	CASKPGHHHEQYF
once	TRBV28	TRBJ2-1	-	TGTGCCAGCAGGCCGGGACTGAGCTCCTACAATGAGCAGTTCTTC	CASRPGLSSYNEQFF